A selection of T cell receptor beta chains follows, all from one sample in a study of response to subunit inactivated influenza vaccine. TCRdb processed the RT-PCR reads anew with MiXCR; each CDR3 protein has one entry. The sample lists almost 250,000 distinct CDR3 sequences; more than 10% were seen once. Material: non-naive T cells sorted from PBMCs, obtained 14 to 15 days before vaccination. The receptors were sampled from a man aged 45 to 65 who received an inactivated influenza vaccine. CDR3s include the opening cysteine and the closing phenylalanine or tryptophan.

V gene,J gene,CDR3 protein
TRBV29-1,TRBJ2-1,CSVVGAVSNNEQFF
TRBV20-1,TRBJ2-7,CSASPYPSGGPGNKQYF
TRBV5-4,TRBJ2-5,CASSLWDREETQYF
TRBV7-9,TRBJ1-1,CASSSTGESTEAFF
TRBV6-5,TRBJ2-3,CASSFSGTSTDTQYF
TRBV5-1,TRBJ1-1,CASSNLGVTNTEAFF
TRBV13,TRBJ2-7,CASGTGAGVYEQYF
TRBV18,TRBJ1-5,CASSTGGSGNQPQHF
TRBV20-1,TRBJ2-3,CSARWGRRTDTQYF
TRBV2,TRBJ2-7,CASEVGGYEQYF
TRBV20-1,TRBJ2-7,CSASPDLYEQYF
TRBV6-1,TRBJ2-3,CASSDGYTDTQYF
TRBV4-3,TRBJ2-7,CASSQDMGQWEQYF
TRBV23-1,TRBJ1-1,CAIAGGPPNTEAFF
TRBV29-1,TRBJ2-1,CSVGGGINEQFF
TRBV29-1,TRBJ2-1,CSVDRRERTYNEQFF
TRBV28,TRBJ1-1,CASSLRAEAFF
TRBV25-1,TRBJ1-2,CASSVDRSYGYTF
TRBV7-9,TRBJ1-2,CASSRTEVDGYTF
TRBV6-1,TRBJ1-1,CASTPGPGNTEAFF
TRBV6-1,TRBJ2-1,CASMNRGFTYNEQFF
TRBV7-2,TRBJ2-7,CASSLASSYEQYF
TRBV20-1,TRBJ2-7,CSARSGQGAGYEQYF
TRBV30,TRBJ2-1,CAWRQDSYNEQFF
TRBV4-2,TRBJ2-1,CASSQDLLGSYNEQFF
TRBV11-1,TRBJ1-4,CASARTNEKLFF
TRBV12-3/TRBV12-4,TRBJ2-7,CASSPGQGREQYF
TRBV18,TRBJ2-5,CASSPREETQYF
TRBV10-3,TRBJ1-2,CAISERMLAGSYGYTF
TRBV2,TRBJ1-5,CASRGYKGQPQHF
TRBV12-3/TRBV12-4,TRBJ2-3,CASSSETDTQYF
TRBV20-1,TRBJ2-7,CSAREMDRDEQYF
TRBV7-3,TRBJ2-3,CASSLAAIAGGVDTQYF
TRBV6-2/TRBV6-3,TRBJ2-7,CASSPLAGTSYEQYF
TRBV5-1,TRBJ2-5,CASSSIQDSGGGETQYF
TRBV5-1,TRBJ2-2,CASRGLQGGTGELFF
TRBV20-1,TRBJ2-7,CSASFSVAGKSYEQYF
TRBV18,TRBJ2-1,CASSPPSYNEQFF
TRBV6-5,TRBJ2-1,CASSSDRSTYNEQFF
TRBV7-2,TRBJ2-3,CASSSGVSTDTQYF
TRBV2,TRBJ2-1,CASSEVAGGHNEQFF
TRBV3-1,TRBJ2-5,CASSRTPGTVQETQYF
TRBV5-1,TRBJ2-2,CASSLAGRNTGELFF
TRBV12-5,TRBJ2-5,CASGLGAVETQYF